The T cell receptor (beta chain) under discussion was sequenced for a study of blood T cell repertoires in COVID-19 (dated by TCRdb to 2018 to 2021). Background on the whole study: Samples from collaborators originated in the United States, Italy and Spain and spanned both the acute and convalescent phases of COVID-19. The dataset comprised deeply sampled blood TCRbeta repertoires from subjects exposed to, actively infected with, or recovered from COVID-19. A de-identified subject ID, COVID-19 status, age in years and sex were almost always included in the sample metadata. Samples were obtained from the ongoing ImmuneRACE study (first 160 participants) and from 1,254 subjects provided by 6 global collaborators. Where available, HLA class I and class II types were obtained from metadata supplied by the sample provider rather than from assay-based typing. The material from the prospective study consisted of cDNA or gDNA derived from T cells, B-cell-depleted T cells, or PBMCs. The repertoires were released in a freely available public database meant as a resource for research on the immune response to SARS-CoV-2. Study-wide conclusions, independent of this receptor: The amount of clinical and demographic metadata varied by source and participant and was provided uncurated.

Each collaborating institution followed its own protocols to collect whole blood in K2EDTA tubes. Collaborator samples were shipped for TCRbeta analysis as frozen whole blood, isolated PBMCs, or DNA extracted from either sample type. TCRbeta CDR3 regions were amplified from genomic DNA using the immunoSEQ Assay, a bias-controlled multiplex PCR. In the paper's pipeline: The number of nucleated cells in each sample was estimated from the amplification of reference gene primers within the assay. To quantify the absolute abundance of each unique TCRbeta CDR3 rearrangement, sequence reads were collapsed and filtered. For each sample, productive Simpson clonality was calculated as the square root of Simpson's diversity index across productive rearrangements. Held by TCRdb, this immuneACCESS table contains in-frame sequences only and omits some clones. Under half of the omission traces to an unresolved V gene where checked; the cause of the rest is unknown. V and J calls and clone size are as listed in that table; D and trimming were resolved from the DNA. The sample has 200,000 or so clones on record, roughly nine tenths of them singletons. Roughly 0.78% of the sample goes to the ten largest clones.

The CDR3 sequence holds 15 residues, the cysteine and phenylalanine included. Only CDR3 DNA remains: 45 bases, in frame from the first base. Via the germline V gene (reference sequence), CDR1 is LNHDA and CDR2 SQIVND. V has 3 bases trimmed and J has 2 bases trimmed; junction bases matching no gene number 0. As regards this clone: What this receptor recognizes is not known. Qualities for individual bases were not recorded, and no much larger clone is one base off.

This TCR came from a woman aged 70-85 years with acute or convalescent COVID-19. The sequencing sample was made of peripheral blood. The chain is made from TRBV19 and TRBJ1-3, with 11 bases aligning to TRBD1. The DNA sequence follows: TGTGCCAGTAGTATGGGACAGGGGGCTGGAAACACCATATATTTT. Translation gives CASSMGQGAGNTIYF.